The clone carrying this TCR beta chain was observed many times. Each CDR3 protein is one row after TCRdb ran MiXCR on the reads. The table shows around 280,000 distinct CDR3 sequences, with roughly 13% occurring only once. The sample comes from a study of T cell repertoires in cytomegalovirus infection. The CDR3 is 15 amino acids. Germline V lookup: CDR1 SGHVS, CDR2 FQNEAQ. V was cut by 3 bases and J by 3 bases, with 12 bases left in between. The receptor comes from a human donor in good health (CMV status not recorded). Some clones in this sample may be carry-over from other donors' samples. Material for sequencing was PBMCs. The chain couples TRBV7-8 to TRBJ1-5; D possibly corresponds to TRBD1 (5 bases). The CDR3 DNA sequence: TGTGCCAGCAGCTTTTCCGGGGGAGTCAATCAGCCCCAGCATTTT. This translates into CASSFSGGVNQPQHF.